Following are 14 T cell receptor beta chains from one sample sequenced in a study of cytomegalovirus exposure and HLA in healthy donors. It was with 60 Vbeta and 13 Jbeta primers that the PCR ran. Assay: immunoSEQ multiplex PCR; the TCRdb copy retains only in-frame clones and omits some. The data hold about 150,000 clones, with 60% to 80% observed a single time. Sequencing input: PBMCs. These TCRs come from a man younger than 45 in good health and CMV-seropositive.

This clone turned up a few times. The V and J genes are TRBV28 and TRBJ2-2; 9 nucleotides line up with TRBD2. This CDR3 is built from 15 residues. Per the germline V gene, CDR1 is MDHEN and CDR2 is SYDVKM. V lost 5 bases and J lost 6; bases outside the gene matches: 7. This CDR3 is CASSVAGDNPGELFF. CDR3 sequence (DNA): TGTGCCAGCAGTGTAGCGGGGGATAACCCCGGGGAGCTGTTTTTT.

The rearrangement links TRBV7-2 to TRBJ1-1, with unresolved D. Trimming took 3 bases from V and 0 from J, leaving 5 bases between them. The germline CDR1 and CDR2 sequences are SGHTA and FQGNSA. This CDR3 is 13 amino acids long. Written as DNA, the CDR3 is TGTGCCAGCAGCTTTAGAATGAACACTGAAGCTTTCTTT. Translated, it gives CASSFRMNTEAFF.

This clone came up once. The rearrangement links TRBV5-1 to TRBJ2-5, with TRBD1 matching over 9 bases. This CDR3 comprises 15 residues. The germline V gene encodes CDR1 SGHRS and CDR2 YFSETQ. The junction had 7 bases not matched to a gene; V was cut back by 2 bases and J by 5 bases. In DNA form, the CDR3 reads TGCGCCAGCAGCTTCCAACAGGGGGCAGGGGAGACCCAGTACTTC. Residues: CASSFQQGAGETQYF.

This chain links TRBV14 with TRBJ2-1; 7 bases fit TRBD1. Trimming took 1 base from V and 7 from J; bases not matched to a gene: 7. CDR1 SGHDN and CDR2 FVKESK come from the germline V gene. CDR3 length: 15 amino acids. CDR3 loop: CASSQVTGVGNEQFF. The CDR3 bases are TGTGCCAGCAGCCAAGTCACAGGGGTGGGGAATGAGCAGTTCTTC.

This chain connects TRBV19 to TRBJ2-2; 10 nucleotides agree with TRBD1. The CDR3 runs 14 residues. Germline V gene sequence: CDR1 LNHDA, CDR2 SQIVND (reference sequence). The ends lost 8 bases at V and 5 bases at J; junction bases unmatched: 5. CDR3 loop: CASRQGARTGELFF. The CDR3 region has the DNA TGTGCCAGTCGACAGGGGGCGCGGACCGGGGAGCTGTTTTTT.

The chain joins TRBV19 to TRBJ2-7, with TRBD1 matching over 9 bases. The CDR3 sequence is 13 residues long. J was trimmed by 3 bases and V by 3 bases; bases with no gene match: 0. CDR1 LNHDA and CDR2 SQIVND come from the germline V gene (reference sequence). Written as DNA, the CDR3 is TGTGCCAGTAGTATGGACAGGGGCTACGAGCAGTACTTC. Its translation: CASSMDRGYEQYF.

The chain joins TRBV5-6 to TRBJ1-2; D not certain. Trimming removed 0 bases at V and 4 bases at J, with 16 bases between. Germline assignment: CDR1 SGHDT and CDR2 YYEEEE. This CDR3 region has 16 residues. In DNA form, the CDR3 reads TGTGCCAGCAGCTTGGCCCCTCCTAGCAGGATCTATGGCTACACCTTC. Protein product: CASSLAPPSRIYGYTF.

The chain carries TRBV7-6 and TRBJ2-6; D call uncertain. Germline loops: CDR1 SGHVS, CDR2 FNYEAQ. The V end was cut by 2 bases, the J end by 0 bases, with 8 bases between. CDR3 length: 16 residues. In DNA, the CDR3 is TGTGCCAGCAGCTTAACGGTCCGCTCTGGGGCCAACGTCCTGACTTTC. Protein product: CASSLTVRSGANVLTF.

This clone has more than one count but fewer than ten. The CDR3 DNA follows: TGTGCCGGCTCGGGGAGTGAAGCTTTCTTT. It yields the protein CAGSGSEAFF. The chain recombines TRBV7-9 with TRBJ1-1; D unresolved. CDR1 SEHNR and CDR2 FQNEAQ come from the germline V gene (reference sequence). With 11 bases removed from V and 7 bases from J, the gap between germline ends came to 11 bases. The CDR3 spans 10 residues.

This rearrangement joins TRBV5-1 to TRBJ2-7, with D possibly matching TRBD2 (5 bases). CDR1 is SGHRS and CDR2 is YFSETQ in the germline V gene. Between the trimmed V and J ends, which lost 3 bases and 0 bases, there was a span of 10 bases. The CDR3 length is 14 residues. The CDR3 sequence: CASSSEGYSYEQYF. The CDR3 bases are TGCGCCAGCAGCTCCGAGGGTTACTCCTACGAGCAGTACTTC.

This chain connects TRBV7-3 to TRBJ2-1; TRBD1 agrees at 10 bases. The CDR3 consists of 15 residues. The trim removed 5 bases at V and 4 bases at J, leaving 5 bases unmatched. The germline CDR1 and CDR2 sequences are SGHTA and FQGTGA. DNA for the CDR3: TGTGCCAGCAGCATCCGGACAGGGGGTTACAATGAGCAGTTCTTC. Its translation: CASSIRTGGYNEQFF. Based on the CDR3 plus reference TRBV7-3 and TRBJ2-1, the full variable domain is GAGVSQTPSNKVTEKGKYVELRCDPISGHTALYWYRQSLGQGPEFLIYFQGTGAADDSGLPNDRFFAVRPEGSVSTLKIQRTERGDSAVYLCASSIRTGGYNEQFFGPGTRLTVL.

This rearrangement joins TRBV10-2 to TRBJ1-4; D might be TRBD1 (6 bases). CDR3 length: 16 amino acids. Germline-derived CDR1 and CDR2 are WSHSY and SAAADI. V lost 5 bases and J lost 3, with 16 bases in between. The CDR3, as DNA: TGCGCCAGCAGTCAAACACCACAGGGCGCTAATGAAAAACTGTTTTTT. Translating it yields CASSQTPQGANEKLFF.

J is TRBJ2-7 and V is TRBV6-6; possible D gene TRBD2, 6 bases. With 0 bases removed from V and 3 bases from J, the gap between germline ends came to 15 bases. The length of the CDR3 is 16 residues. Germline CDR1 reads MNHNY; CDR2 reads SVGAGI (reference sequence). Written as DNA, the CDR3 is TGTGCCAGCAGTTACTCGGGACTCCGGAGGGGCTACGAGCAGTACTTC. It encodes CASSYSGLRRGYEQYF.

The genes are TRBV11-2 and TRBJ1-2; D unresolved. Germline V lookup: CDR1 SGHAT, CDR2 FQNNGV. The CDR3 length is 13 residues. With 2 bases removed from V and 0 bases from J, the gap between germline ends came to 4 bases. The CDR3 DNA reads TGTGCCAGCAGCTTATCGTCTAACTATGGCTACACCTTC. Its translation: CASSLSSNYGYTF.